A single sample gave rise to the 25 T cell receptor beta chains below, sequenced in a study of blood T cell repertoires in COVID-19. Assay: immunoSEQ multiplex PCR; the TCRdb copy retains only in-frame clones and omits some. The sample records roughly 200,000 clones, about three quarters being singletons. Sequencing was performed on peripheral blood. The origin of the receptors is an older woman with acute or convalescent COVID-19.

The chain employs TRBV15 and TRBJ1-1; possibly TRBD1 for D (6 bases). Germline assignment: CDR1 LNHNV and CDR2 YYDKDF (reference sequence). The germline V and J ends were trimmed by 2 bases and 7 bases, with 17 bases remaining between them. This CDR3 contains 15 residues. The CDR3 DNA sequence: TGTGCCACCAGCAGAATGACAGGTCGCTGGGTTGAAGCTTTCTTT. Translated, it gives CATSRMTGRWVEAFF.

The J gene is TRBJ2-2, the V gene TRBV28; TRBD2 might be the D (5 bases). CDR1 MDHEN and CDR2 SYDVKM come from the germline V gene. This CDR3 is 17 amino acids long. V was trimmed by 3 bases and J by 2 bases, leaving 16 bases between them. CDR3 nucleotide sequence: TGTGCCAGCAGTTTGCCCCAAGCTAGCCCTAACACCGGGGAGCTGTTTTTT. Its protein is CASSLPQASPNTGELFF.

The table lists this clone with a count of one. V and J are TRBV11-3 and TRBJ2-3, with 11 bases lining up with TRBD2. The CDR3 is 16 residues long. J lost 4 bases, V lost 5 bases, and 8 bases had no gene match. Germline CDR1 and CDR2: SGHNT and YENEEA. CDR3 nucleotide sequence: TGTGCCAGCAGCCCGACTGGACTAGCGGGCGCAGATACGCAGTATTTT. It is translated as CASSPTGLAGADTQYF.

This clone was seen only once. The V call is TRBV18, the J call TRBJ2-2; D may be TRBD1 (6 bases). V dropped 3 bases and J dropped 3 bases, with 17 bases sitting between them. The CDR3 is 17 amino acids. Germline CDR1 KGHSH, CDR2 LQKENI. The CDR3 nucleotides are TGTGCCAGCTCACCCGCCGCCCCGGGACACTACACCGGGGAGCTGTTTTTT. Encoded protein: CASSPAAPGHYTGELFF.

The CDR3 loop is CASSPTSGRDEQYF. DNA of the CDR3: TGTGCCAGCAGCCCCACTAGCGGGAGGGACGAGCAGTACTTC. V and J are TRBV3-1 (or the pseudogene TRBV3-2) and TRBJ2-7; 13 nucleotides line up with TRBD2. Germline V gives CDR1 LGHDT, CDR2 YNNKEL (reference sequence). The J segment lost 5 bases and the V segment lost 4 bases, leaving 2 bases of the junction unmatched. The CDR3 spans 14 residues.

V usage is TRBV19 and J usage is TRBJ2-1, with 9 bases fitting TRBD2. Looked up from germline, CDR1 is LNHDA and CDR2 is SQIVND (reference sequence). J lost 9 bases, V lost 0 bases, and 12 bases had no gene match. The CDR3 is 17 amino acids. As DNA, the CDR3 is TGTGCCAGTAGTATAGATCTGCGGGAGGGCCCCTGGGGTGAGCAGTTCTTC. The encoded protein is CASSIDLREGPWGEQFF.

This clone was counted between two and nine times. The chain joins TRBV18 to TRBJ2-1, with D tentatively TRBD2 (6 bases). The germline V and J ends were trimmed by 6 bases and 5 bases, with 11 bases remaining between them. This CDR3 region has 13 residues. The germline V gene has CDR1 KGHSH and CDR2 LQKENI. CDR3 loop: CASSLGGDNEQFF. CDR3 nucleotide sequence: TGTGCCAGCTCCCTCGGGGGTGACAATGAGCAGTTCTTC.

The chain uses TRBV24-1 and TRBJ1-2; 9 bases agree with TRBD1. Trimming at V came to 4 bases and at J to 4 bases, leaving 6 bases not matched to a gene. The CDR3 extends over 15 amino acids. CDR1 and CDR2 from the germline V gene are KGHDR and SFDVKD. DNA of the CDR3: TGTGCCACCAGTGAAGGGACAGGGCTCGGCTATGGCTACACCTTC. This translates into CATSEGTGLGYGYTF.

The V call is TRBV4-2, the J call TRBJ2-7; 12 nucleotides line up with TRBD2. V shed 2 bases, J shed 3 bases, and the junction held 2 bases outside the gene matches. This CDR3 is built from 15 residues. Germline loops: CDR1 LGHNA, CDR2 YNFKEQ. CDR3 bases: TGTGCCAGCAGCCAATCACTAGCGGGGGGCTACGAGCAGTACTTC. This translates into CASSQSLAGGYEQYF.

This chain uses TRBV29-1 with TRBJ2-2; 8 bases are shared with TRBD1. Per the germline V gene, CDR1 is SQVTM and CDR2 is ANQGSEA. Trimming took 3 bases from V and 4 from J; bases not matched to a gene: 1. CDR3 length equals 13 residues. The CDR3 DNA reads as TGCAGCGTTGACGGACAGGGCACCGGGGAGCTGTTTTTT. Its protein is CSVDGQGTGELFF.

The table lists this clone with a count of one. The chain combines TRBV7-2 with TRBJ1-5; weak D call: TRBD1 (6 bases). V was clipped by 5 bases and J by 3 bases, with 17 bases between them. From germline, CDR1 is SGHTA and CDR2 FQGNSA. There are 16 residues in the CDR3. The CDR3 loop is CASSEAGAPINQPQHF. The CDR3, as DNA: TGTGCCAGCAGCGAAGCGGGGGCCCCAATCAATCAGCCCCAGCATTTT.

The chain recombines TRBV25-1 with TRBJ1-2; 12 bases fit TRBD1. Germline CDR1 MGHDK, CDR2 SYGVNS. The CDR3 has 16 residues. V lost 2 bases and J lost 4; bases outside the gene matches: 5. CDR3 residues: CASSEPGTGGVYGYTF. The CDR3 DNA sequence: TGTGCCAGCAGTGAACCTGGGACAGGGGGCGTCTATGGCTACACCTTC.

The rearrangement joins TRBV5-1 to TRBJ1-2; 11 bases line up with TRBD1. CDR3 length: 14 amino acids. CDR1 and CDR2 (germline): SGHRS, YFSETQ. V lost 3 bases, J lost 7 bases, and 5 bases stayed unmatched. CDR3 loop: CASSSGTGGSGYTF. DNA of the CDR3: TGCGCCAGCAGCTCCGGGACAGGGGGTAGTGGCTACACCTTC.

Remarks on this clone: An end of the junction does not agree with germline; a read error may underlie this. This chain joins TRBV15 and TRBJ1-5, with 9 positions matching TRBD1. Germline lookup yields CDR1 LNHNV and CDR2 YYDKDF (reference sequence). The CDR3 consists of 14 residues. CDR3 protein: CATSTGQGNQPQHF. The CDR3 DNA reads as TGTGCCACCAGCACGGGACAGGGCAACCAGCCCCAGCATTTT.

The DNA for the CDR3 is TGTGCCAGCAGTGTGGACAGGGGAGATTCACCCCTCCACTTT. The encoded protein is CASSVDRGDSPLHF. The chain has TRBV2 and TRBJ1-6, with 9 bases fitting TRBD1. From germline, CDR1 is SNHLY and CDR2 FYNNEI. This CDR3 contains 14 residues. Unmatched junction bases numbered 3, after V lost 4 bases and J lost 8 bases.

The chain joins TRBV19 to TRBJ1-3; no reliable D call. The CDR3 sequence is 13 residues long. From germline, CDR1 is LNHDA and CDR2 SQIVND (reference sequence). The V end lost 4 bases, the J end lost 4 bases, and 8 bases lay between the germline ends. CDR3 DNA sequence: TGTGCCAGTAGTACCCTACCCGGAAACACCATATATTTT. It is translated as CASSTLPGNTIYF.

This chain links TRBV15 with TRBJ1-1, with D perhaps TRBD1 (6 bases). Germline lookup yields CDR1 LNHNV and CDR2 YYDKDF (reference sequence). This CDR3 spans 14 amino acids. V gave up 0 bases and J gave up 6 bases, with 11 bases separating them. CDR3 DNA sequence: TGTGCCACCAGCAGAGATCGAGGGGGGGCTGAAGCTTTCTTT. Translation: CATSRDRGGAEAFF.

This chain uses TRBV12-3 or TRBV12-4 with TRBJ2-5; D ambiguous. V was trimmed by 2 bases and J by 5 bases, leaving 9 bases between them. The CDR3 totals 13 residues. This chain's CDR3 is CASSLRLEETQYF. Here the CDR3 DNA reads TGTGCCAGCAGTTTAAGGCTAGAGGAGACCCAGTACTTC.

The chain links TRBV3-1 (or the pseudogene TRBV3-2) to TRBJ1-1; D unclear. The germline gives CDR1 LGHDT, CDR2 YNNKEL (reference sequence). CDR3 length: 13 amino acids. Trimming pared 4 bases from V and 10 bases from J, leaving 16 bases between. CDR3 DNA: TGTGCCAGCAGCCCGGAGCGACGGATGCCAGCTTTCTTT. This sequence encodes CASSPERRMPAFF.

This chain joins TRBV21-1 and TRBJ1-2. TRBV21-1 is an annotated pseudogene. The CDR3 loop spans 13 amino acids. The CDR3 DNA reads TGTGCCAGCAGCAAAGGGGGGGGATATGGCTACACCTTC. Protein: CASSKGGGYGYTF.

The J gene is TRBJ1-3, the V gene TRBV19; 8 bases fit TRBD1. V trimming: 6 bases; J trimming: 4 bases; junction bases outside the gene matches: 5. CDR3 length equals 14 residues. Germline V CDR1 and CDR2: LNHDA, SQIVND (reference sequence). CDR3 sequence (DNA): TGTGCCAGTAGCGTGGACAGGGTCGGAAACACCATATATTTT. Protein product: CASSVDRVGNTIYF.

This clone was detected once. The chain couples TRBV7-2 to TRBJ1-6, with D possibly matching TRBD1 (5 bases). The length of the CDR3 is 16 residues. Trimming took 5 bases from V and 0 from J, leaving 11 bases between them. The V gene's germline CDR1 is SGHTA and CDR2 FQGNSA. CDR3 DNA sequence: TGTGCCAGCAGCATTCGGGGGAGCTCCTATAATTCACCCCTCCACTTT. Translation gives CASSIRGSSYNSPLHF.

This clone showed up just a few times. The chain combines TRBV28 with TRBJ2-7; 10 bases are shared with TRBD2. Trimming at V came to 3 bases and at J to 6 bases, leaving 5 bases not matched to a gene. Germline-derived CDR1 and CDR2 are MDHEN and SYDVKM. This CDR3 is built from 14 residues. CDR3: CASSFVLAGVEQYF. In DNA, the CDR3 is TGTGCCAGCAGTTTTGTCCTAGCGGGGGTCGAGCAGTACTTC.

The V and J genes are TRBV2 and TRBJ2-4; unclear D gene. CDR1 SNHLY and CDR2 FYNNEI come from the germline V gene. The V end lost 4 bases, the J end lost 12 bases, and 10 bases lay between the germline ends. This CDR3 comprises 11 residues. The DNA for the CDR3 is TGTGCCAGCAGTGCCGGGTGGCGTCAGTACTTC. It translates to CASSAGWRQYF.

CDR3 region: CASSGLAGGYEQYF. For the CDR3, the DNA is TGTGCCAGCAGCGGACTAGCGGGAGGGTACGAGCAGTACTTC. The chain joins TRBV28 to TRBJ2-7, with 15 nucleotides matching TRBD2. The CDR3 contains 14 residues. With V trimmed by 6 bases and J by 4 bases, 1 base remained unmatched. CDR1 is MDHEN, CDR2 SYDVKM, per germline.